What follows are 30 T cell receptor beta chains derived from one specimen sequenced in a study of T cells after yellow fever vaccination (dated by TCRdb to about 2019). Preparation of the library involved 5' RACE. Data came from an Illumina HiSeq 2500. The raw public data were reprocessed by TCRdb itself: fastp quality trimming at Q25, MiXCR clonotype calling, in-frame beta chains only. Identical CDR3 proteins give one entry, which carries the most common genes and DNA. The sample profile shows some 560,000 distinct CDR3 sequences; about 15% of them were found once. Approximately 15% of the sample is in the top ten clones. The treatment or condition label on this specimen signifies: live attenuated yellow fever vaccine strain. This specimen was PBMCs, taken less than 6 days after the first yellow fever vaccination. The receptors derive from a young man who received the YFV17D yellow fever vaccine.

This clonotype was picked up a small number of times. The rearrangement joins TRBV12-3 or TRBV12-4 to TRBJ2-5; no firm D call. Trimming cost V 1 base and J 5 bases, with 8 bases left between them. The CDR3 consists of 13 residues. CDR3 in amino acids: CASSLGSYETQYF. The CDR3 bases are TGTGCCAGCAGTTTAGGGAGTTATGAGACCCAGTACTTC.

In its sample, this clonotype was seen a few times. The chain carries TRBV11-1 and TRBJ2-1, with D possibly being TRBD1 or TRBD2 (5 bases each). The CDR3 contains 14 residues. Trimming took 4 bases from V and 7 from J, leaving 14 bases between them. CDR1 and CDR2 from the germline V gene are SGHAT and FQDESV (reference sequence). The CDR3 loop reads CASSSHGAKNEQFF. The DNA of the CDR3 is TGTGCCAGCAGCTCCCACGGGGCGAAGAATGAGCAGTTCTTC.

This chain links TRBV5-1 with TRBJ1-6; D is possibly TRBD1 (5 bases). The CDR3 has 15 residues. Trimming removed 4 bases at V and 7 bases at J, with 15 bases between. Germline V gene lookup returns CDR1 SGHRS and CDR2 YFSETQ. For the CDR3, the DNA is TGCGCCAGCAGCGACCAGGGATTTGGGAATTCACCCCTCCACTTT. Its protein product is CASSDQGFGNSPLHF.

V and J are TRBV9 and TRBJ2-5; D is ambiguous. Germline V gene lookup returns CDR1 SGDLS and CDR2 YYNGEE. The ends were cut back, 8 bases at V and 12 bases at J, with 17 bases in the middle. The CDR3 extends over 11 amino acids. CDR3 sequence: CAREGPLVEYF. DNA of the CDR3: TGTGCCAGGGAAGGGCCCCTAGTCGAGTACTTC.

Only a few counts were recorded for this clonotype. This CDR3 reads CAAGQGYSPLHF. As DNA, the CDR3 is TGTGCCGCGGGGCAGGGCTATTCACCCCTCCACTTT. This chain joins TRBV10-3 and TRBJ1-6, with a weak D call TRBD1 (5 bases). The CDR3 is 12 amino acids. The germline V gene has CDR1 ENHRY and CDR2 SYGVKD. Trimming left V 11 bases short and J 8 bases short, with 13 bases between.

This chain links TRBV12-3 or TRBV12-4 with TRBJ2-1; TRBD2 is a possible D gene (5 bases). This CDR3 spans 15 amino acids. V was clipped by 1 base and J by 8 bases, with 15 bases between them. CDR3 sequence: CASSLVRGSSDEQFF. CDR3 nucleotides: TGTGCCAGCAGTTTAGTTCGCGGGTCGAGCGATGAGCAGTTCTTC.

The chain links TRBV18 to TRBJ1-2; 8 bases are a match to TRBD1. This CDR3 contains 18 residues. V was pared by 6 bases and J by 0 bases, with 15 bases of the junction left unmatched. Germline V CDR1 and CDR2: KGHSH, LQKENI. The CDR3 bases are TGTGCCAGCTCCAGCGTCCGGGACAGGATAATTCCTAACTATGGCTACACCTTC. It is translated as CASSSVRDRIIPNYGYTF. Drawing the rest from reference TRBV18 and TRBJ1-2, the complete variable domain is NAGVMQNPRHLVRRRGQEARLRCSPMKGHSHVYWYRQLPEEGLKFMVYLQKENIIDESGMPKERFSAEFPKEGPSILRIQQVVRGDSAAYFCASSSVRDRIIPNYGYTFGSGTRLTVV.

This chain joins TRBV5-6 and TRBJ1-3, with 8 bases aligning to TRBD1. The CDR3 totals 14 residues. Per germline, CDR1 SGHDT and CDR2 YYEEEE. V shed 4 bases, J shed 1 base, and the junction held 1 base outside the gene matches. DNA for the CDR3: TGTGCCAGCAGCGGGACAGGATCTGGAAACACCATATATTTT. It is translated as CASSGTGSGNTIYF.

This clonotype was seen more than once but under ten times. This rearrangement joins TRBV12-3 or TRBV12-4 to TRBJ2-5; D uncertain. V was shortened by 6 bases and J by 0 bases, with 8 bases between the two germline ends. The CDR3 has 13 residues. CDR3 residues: CASRLVYQETQYF. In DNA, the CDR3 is TGTGCCAGCAGACTGGTGTACCAAGAGACCCAGTACTTC.

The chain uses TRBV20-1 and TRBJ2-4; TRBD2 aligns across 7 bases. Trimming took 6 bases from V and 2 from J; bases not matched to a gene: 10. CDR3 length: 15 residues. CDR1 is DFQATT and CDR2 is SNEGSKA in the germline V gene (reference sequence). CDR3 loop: CSAWRAGVTKNIQYF. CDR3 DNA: TGCAGTGCATGGAGGGCGGGGGTTACCAAAAACATTCAGTACTTC.

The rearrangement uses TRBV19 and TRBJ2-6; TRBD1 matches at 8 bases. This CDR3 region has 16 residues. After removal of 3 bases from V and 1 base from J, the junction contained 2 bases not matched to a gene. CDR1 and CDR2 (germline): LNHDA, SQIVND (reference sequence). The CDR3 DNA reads TGTGCCAGTAGTATTGGACAGGGTTCTGGGGCCAACGTCCTGACTTTC. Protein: CASSIGQGSGANVLTF.

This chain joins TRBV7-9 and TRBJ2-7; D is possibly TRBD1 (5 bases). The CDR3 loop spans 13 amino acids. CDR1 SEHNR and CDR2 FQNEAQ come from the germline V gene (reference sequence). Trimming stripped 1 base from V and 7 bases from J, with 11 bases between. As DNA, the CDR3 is TGTGCCAGCAGCTTAGGGGGCATGGGAGAGCAGTACGTC. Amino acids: CASSLGGMGEQYV.

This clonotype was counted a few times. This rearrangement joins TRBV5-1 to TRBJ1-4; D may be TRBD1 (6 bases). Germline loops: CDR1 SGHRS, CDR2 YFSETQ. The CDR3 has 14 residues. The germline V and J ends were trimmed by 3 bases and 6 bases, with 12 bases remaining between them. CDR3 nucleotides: TGCGCCAGCAGCTCTTTGACAGGTGATGAAAAACTGTTTTTT. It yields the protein CASSSLTGDEKLFF.

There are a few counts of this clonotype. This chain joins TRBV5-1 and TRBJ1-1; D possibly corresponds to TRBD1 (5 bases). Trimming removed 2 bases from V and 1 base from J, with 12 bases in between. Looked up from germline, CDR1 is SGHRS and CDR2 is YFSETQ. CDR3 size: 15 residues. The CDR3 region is CASSFHGGRNTEAFF. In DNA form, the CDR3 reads TGCGCCAGCAGCTTCCATGGGGGAAGGAACACTGAAGCTTTCTTT.

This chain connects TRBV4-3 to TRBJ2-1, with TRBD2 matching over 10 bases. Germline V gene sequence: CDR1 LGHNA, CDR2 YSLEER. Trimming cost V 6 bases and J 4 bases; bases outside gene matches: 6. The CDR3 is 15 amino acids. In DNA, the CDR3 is TGCGCCAGCAGTGCAGCGGGGGGGCCTTACAATGAGCAGTTCTTC. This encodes CASSAAGGPYNEQFF.

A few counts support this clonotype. CDR3 sequence (DNA): TGCGCCAGCAGCTTGGCCGCCCGGATGGCAGATACGCAGTATTTT. Amino acid sequence: CASSLAARMADTQYF. The V gene is TRBV5-1, the J gene TRBJ2-3; D is undetermined. V lost 0 bases, J lost 4 bases, and 12 bases lay in between. Germline V lookup: CDR1 SGHRS, CDR2 YFSETQ. The CDR3 contains 15 residues.

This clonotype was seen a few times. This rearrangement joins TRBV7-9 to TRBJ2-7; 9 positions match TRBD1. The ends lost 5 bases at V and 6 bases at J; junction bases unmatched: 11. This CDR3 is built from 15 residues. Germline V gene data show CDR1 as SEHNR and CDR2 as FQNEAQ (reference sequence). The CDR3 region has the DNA TGTGCCAGCAGCGCCATACAGGGGGCTAGGGGCGAGCAGTACTTC. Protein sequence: CASSAIQGARGEQYF.

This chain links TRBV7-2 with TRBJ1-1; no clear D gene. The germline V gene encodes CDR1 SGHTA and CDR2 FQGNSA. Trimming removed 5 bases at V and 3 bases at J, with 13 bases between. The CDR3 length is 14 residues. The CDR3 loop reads CASSQAAVYTEAFF. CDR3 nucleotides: TGTGCCAGCAGCCAAGCCGCAGTGTACACTGAAGCTTTCTTT. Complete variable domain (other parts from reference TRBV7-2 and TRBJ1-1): GAGVSQSPSNKVTEKGKDVELRCDPISGHTALYWYRQSLGQGLEFLIYFQGNSAPDKSGLPSDRFSAERTGGSVSTLTIQRTQQEDSAVYLCASSQAAVYTEAFFGQGTRLTVV.

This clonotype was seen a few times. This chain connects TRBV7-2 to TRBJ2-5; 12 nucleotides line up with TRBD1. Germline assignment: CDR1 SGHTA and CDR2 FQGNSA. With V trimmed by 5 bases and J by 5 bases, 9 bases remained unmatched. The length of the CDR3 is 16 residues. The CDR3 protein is CASSSVGTGGWETQYF. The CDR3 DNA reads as TGTGCCAGCAGCAGCGTAGGGACAGGGGGCTGGGAGACCCAGTACTTC. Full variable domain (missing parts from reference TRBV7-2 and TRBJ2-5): GAGVSQSPSNKVTEKGKDVELRCDPISGHTALYWYRQSLGQGLEFLIYFQGNSAPDKSGLPSDRFSAERTGGSVSTLTIQRTQQEDSAVYLCASSSVGTGGWETQYFGPGTRLLVL.

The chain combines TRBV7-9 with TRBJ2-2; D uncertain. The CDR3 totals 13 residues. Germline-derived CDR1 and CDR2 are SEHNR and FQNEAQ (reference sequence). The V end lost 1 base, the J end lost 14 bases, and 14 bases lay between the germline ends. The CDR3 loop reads CASSLVPAARLFF. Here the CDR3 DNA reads TGTGCCAGCAGCTTAGTGCCGGCGGCCCGCCTGTTTTTT.

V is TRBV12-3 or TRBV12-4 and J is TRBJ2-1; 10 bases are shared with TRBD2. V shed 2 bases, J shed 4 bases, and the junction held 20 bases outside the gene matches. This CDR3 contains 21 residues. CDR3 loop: CASSLRSGSGLAFGGYNEQFF. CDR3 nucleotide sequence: TGTGCCAGCAGTTTAAGATCCGGCTCGGGACTAGCGTTTGGGGGATACAATGAGCAGTTCTTC.

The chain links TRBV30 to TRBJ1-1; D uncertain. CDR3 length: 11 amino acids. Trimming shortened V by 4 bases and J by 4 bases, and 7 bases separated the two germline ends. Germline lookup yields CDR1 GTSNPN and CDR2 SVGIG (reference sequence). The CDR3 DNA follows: TGTGCCTGGACTTTTCCCACTGAAGCTTTCTTT. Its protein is CAWTFPTEAFF. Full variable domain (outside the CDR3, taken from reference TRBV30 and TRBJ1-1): SQTIHQWPATLVQPVGSPLSLECTVEGTSNPNLYWYRQAAGRGLQLLFYSVGIGQISSEVPQNLSASRPQDRQFILSSKKLLLSDSGFYLCAWTFPTEAFFGQGTRLTVV.

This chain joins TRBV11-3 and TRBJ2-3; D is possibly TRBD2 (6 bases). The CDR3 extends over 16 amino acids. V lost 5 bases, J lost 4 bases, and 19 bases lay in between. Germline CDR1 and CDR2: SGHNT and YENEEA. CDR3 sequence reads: CASSTGNSRGADTQYF. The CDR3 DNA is TGTGCCAGCAGCACGGGGAACTCGCGGGGTGCAGATACGCAGTATTTT.

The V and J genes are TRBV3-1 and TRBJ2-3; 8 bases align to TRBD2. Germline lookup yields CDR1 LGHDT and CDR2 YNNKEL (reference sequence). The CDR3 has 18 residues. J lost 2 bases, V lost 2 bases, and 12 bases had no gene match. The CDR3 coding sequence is TGTGCCAGCAGCCAATGGACCTCCGGCGGGGGGTCCACAGATACGCAGTATTTT. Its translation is CASSQWTSGGGSTDTQYF.

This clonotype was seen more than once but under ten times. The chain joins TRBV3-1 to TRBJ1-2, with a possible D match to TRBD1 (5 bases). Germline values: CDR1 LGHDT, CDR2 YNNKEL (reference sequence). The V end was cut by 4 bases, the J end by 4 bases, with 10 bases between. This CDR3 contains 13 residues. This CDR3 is CASSRDGGYGYTF. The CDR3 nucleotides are TGTGCCAGCAGCCGGGACGGCGGCTATGGCTACACCTTC.

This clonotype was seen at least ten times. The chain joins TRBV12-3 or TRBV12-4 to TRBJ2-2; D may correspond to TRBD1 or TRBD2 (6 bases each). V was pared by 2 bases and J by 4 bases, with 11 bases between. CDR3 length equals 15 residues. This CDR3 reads CASSLRGVGTGELFF. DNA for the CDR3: TGTGCCAGCAGTTTAAGGGGGGTTGGCACCGGGGAGCTGTTTTTT.

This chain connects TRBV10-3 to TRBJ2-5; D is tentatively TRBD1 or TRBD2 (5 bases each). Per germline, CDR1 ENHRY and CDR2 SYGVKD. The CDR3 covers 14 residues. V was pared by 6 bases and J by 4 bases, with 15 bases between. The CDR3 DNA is TGTGCCATCAGAGAGCGAGGGACCGGAGAGACCCAGTACTTC. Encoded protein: CAIRERGTGETQYF.

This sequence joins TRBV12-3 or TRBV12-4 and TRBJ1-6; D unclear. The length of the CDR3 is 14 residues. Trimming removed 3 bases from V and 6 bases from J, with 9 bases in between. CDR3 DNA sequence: TGTGCCAGCAGTTTGATTCGGGGTAATTCACCCCTCCACTTT. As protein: CASSLIRGNSPLHF.

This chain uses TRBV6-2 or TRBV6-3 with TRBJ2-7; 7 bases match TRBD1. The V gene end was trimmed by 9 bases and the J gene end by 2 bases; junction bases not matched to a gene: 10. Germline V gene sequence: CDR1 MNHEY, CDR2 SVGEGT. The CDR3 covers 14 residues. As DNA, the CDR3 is TGTGCCAGTAGACCGACAGGGAGAGCCTACGAGCAGTACTTC. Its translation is CASRPTGRAYEQYF.

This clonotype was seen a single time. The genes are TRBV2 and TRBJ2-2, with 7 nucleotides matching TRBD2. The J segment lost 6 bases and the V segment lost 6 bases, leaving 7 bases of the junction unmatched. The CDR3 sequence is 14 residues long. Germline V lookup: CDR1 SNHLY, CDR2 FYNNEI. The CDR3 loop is CASRLGGVSGELFF. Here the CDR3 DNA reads TGTGCCAGCAGGTTGGGGGGGGTGTCCGGGGAGCTGTTTTTT.